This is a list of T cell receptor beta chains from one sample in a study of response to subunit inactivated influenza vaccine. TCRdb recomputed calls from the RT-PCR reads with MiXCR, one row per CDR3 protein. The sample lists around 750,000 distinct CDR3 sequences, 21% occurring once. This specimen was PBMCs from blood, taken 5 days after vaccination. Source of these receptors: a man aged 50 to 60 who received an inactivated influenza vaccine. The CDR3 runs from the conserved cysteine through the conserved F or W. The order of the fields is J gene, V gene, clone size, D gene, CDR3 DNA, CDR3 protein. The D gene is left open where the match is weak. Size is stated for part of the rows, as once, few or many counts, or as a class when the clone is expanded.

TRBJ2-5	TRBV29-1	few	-	TGCAGCGTGACGGGACCGTTGACAGAGACCCAGTACTTC	CSVTGPLTETQYF
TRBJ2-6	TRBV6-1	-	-	TGTGCCAGCAGTGAAGGCGGTCTCTCTGGGGCCAACGTCCTGACTTTC	CASSEGGLSGANVLTF
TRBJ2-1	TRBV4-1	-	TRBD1	TGCGCCAGCAGCCACCGCGGGACAGGGGGAAGGAATGAGCAGTTCTTC	CASSHRGTGGRNEQFF
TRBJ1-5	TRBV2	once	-	TGTGCCAGCAACGGACAGATGCAGCAACAGCCCCAGCATTTT	CASNGQMQQQPQHF
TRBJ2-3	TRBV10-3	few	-	TGTGCCATCAGGCCCACTAGCACAGATACGCAGTATTTT	CAIRPTSTDTQYF
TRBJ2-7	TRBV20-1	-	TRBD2	TGCAGTGCTAGAGTCAGCGGGGGCCCCGGTGAGCAGTACTTC	CSARVSGGPGEQYF
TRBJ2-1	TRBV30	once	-	TGTGCCTGGACGCATGACCGGGACTCCTACAATGAGCAGTTCTTC	CAWTHDRDSYNEQFF
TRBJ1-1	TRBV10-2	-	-	TGCGCCAGCAGTGAGTCATCGGGGGCAAGGTGGACTGAAGCTTTCTTT	CASSESSGARWTEAFF
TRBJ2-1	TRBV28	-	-	TGTGCCACCAGATCTTCCGGGGGACCCTTCTACAATGAGCAGTTCTTC	CATRSSGGPFYNEQFF
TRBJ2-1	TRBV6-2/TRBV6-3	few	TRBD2	TGTGCCAGCACCTTGGCGGGAGGATTGAAGGATGAGCAGTTCTTC	CASTLAGGLKDEQFF
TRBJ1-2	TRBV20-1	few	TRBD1	TGCAGTGCGGGAACAGGGGGCGACTATGGCTACACCTTC	CSAGTGGDYGYTF
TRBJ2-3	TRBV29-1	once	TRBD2	TGCAGCGTTGGCCGGACTAGCACCTTTCGCACAGATACGCAGTATTTT	CSVGRTSTFRTDTQYF
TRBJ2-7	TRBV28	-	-	TGTGCCAGCAGTTCTATTCTCGCGTACGAGCAGTACTTC	CASSSILAYEQYF
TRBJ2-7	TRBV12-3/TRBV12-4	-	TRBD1	TGTGCCACCCAGACAGGGGACTCCTACGAGCAGTACTTC	CATQTGDSYEQYF
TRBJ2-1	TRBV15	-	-	TGTGCCACCAGCAGAGATTGGTCGGGGAGCAATGAGCAGTTCTTC	CATSRDWSGSNEQFF
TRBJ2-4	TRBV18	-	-	TGTGCCAGCTCACCACCGGTGGCAAAGACCAAAAACATTCAGTACTTC	CASSPPVAKTKNIQYF
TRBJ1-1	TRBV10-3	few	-	TGTGCCTCAACAGATTATCCGGGACTAAACACTGAAGCTTTCTTT	CASTDYPGLNTEAFF
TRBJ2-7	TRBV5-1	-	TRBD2	TGCGCCAGCAGCTTGTACGGTAGCGGGGGAAACTACGAGCAGTACTTC	CASSLYGSGGNYEQYF
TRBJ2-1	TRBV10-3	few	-	TGTGCCATCAGACTTGGGGCAGGGTGGAATGAGCAGTTCTTC	CAIRLGAGWNEQFF
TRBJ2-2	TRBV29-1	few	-	TGCAGCGCAGTATCAGGGGAGACTTTGAACACCGGGGAGCTGTTTTTT	CSAVSGETLNTGELFF
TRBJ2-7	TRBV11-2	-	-	TGTGCCAGCAGCTTAGAAGCCGTCAGATACGAGCAGTACTTC	CASSLEAVRYEQYF
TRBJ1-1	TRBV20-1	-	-	TGCAGTGCTAGTCATGGGACTAGTGAAGCTTTCTTT	CSASHGTSEAFF
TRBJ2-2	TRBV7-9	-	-	TGTGCCAGCAGCCGCGACATCACCGGGGAGCTGTTTTTT	CASSRDITGELFF
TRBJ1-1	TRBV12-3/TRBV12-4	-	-	TGTGCCAGCAGTTTCGGTAACGGGAACACTGAAGCTTTCTTT	CASSFGNGNTEAFF
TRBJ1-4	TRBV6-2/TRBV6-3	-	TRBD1	TGTGCCAGCAGTCTAACAGGGGGAAAAGGAAAACTGTTTTTT	CASSLTGGKGKLFF
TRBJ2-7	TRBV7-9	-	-	TGTGCCAGCAGCTTAGCGTATTCAACCTACGAGCAGTACTTC	CASSLAYSTYEQYF
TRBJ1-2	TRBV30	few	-	TGTGCCTGGAGTCCCTATGGCTACACCTTC	CAWSPYGYTF
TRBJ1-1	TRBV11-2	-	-	TGTGCCAGCAGCGAAAACAGGCTCATGAACACTGAAGCTTTCTTT	CASSENRLMNTEAFF
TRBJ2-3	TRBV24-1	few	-	TGTGCCACCAGTCCCGGTCGGGGAAGCACAGATACGCAGTATTTT	CATSPGRGSTDTQYF
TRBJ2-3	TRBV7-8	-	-	TGTGCCAGCAGCTTCGGGCGTCAAAGTGCAGATACGCAGTATTTT	CASSFGRQSADTQYF
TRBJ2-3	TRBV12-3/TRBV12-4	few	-	TGTGCCAGCAGTTTAGAAGGACCTAGCACAGATACGCAGTATTTT	CASSLEGPSTDTQYF
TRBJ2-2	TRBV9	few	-	TGTGCCAGCAGCCCGCTTGACAGGAACCCCGGGGAGCTGTTTTTT	CASSPLDRNPGELFF
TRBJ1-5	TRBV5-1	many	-	TGCGCCAGCAGCTTGGCCGGACAGAGCAATCAGCCCCAGCATTTT	CASSLAGQSNQPQHF
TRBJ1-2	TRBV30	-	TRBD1	TGTGCCTGGGCCCCCGGACAGGGGGCCGTTGGCTACACCTTC	CAWAPGQGAVGYTF
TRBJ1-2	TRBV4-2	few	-	TGTGCCAGCAGCCTAACAGGGTTGTACACCTTC	CASSLTGLYTF
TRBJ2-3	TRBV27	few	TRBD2	TGTGCCAGCAGTTTACTAGCGGGAGGAGAGGGTCCAGATACGCAGTATTTT	CASSLLAGGEGPDTQYF
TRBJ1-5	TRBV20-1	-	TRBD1	TGCAGTGCAACCCGACAGGGGAACAATCAGCCCCAGCATTTT	CSATRQGNNQPQHF
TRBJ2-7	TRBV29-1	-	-	TGCAGCGTTGAAGATCAGGAGGACGAGCAGTACTTC	CSVEDQEDEQYF
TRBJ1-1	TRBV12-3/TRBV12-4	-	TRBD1	TGTGCCAGCACTACAGGGGGCTACACTGAAGCTTTCTTT	CASTTGGYTEAFF
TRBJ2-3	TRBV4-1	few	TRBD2	TGCGCCAGCAGCCCGTATGTTAGCGGGAGAACAGATACGCAGTATTTT	CASSPYVSGRTDTQYF
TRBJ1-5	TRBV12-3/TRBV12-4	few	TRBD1	TGTGCCAGCAGAGATACAGGGGCCCGGCAGCCCCAGCATTTT	CASRDTGARQPQHF
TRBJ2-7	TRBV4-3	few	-	TGCGCCAGCAGCCAAGATTACCGTCCAGGGGATTACGAGCAGTACTTC	CASSQDYRPGDYEQYF
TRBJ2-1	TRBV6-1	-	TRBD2	TGTGCCAGCAGTACCGGGACTAGCGTTCTGCTAGGTGAGCAGTTCTTC	CASSTGTSVLLGEQFF
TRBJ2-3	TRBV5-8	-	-	TGTGCCAGCAGACCCGGGAGCGATACGCAGTATTTT	CASRPGSDTQYF
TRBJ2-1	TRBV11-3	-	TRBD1	TGTGCCAGCAGCCACGACAGGGGGAGTGAGCAGTTCTTC	CASSHDRGSEQFF
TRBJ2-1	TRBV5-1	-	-	TGCGCCAGCAGCCAAACAGGGCCGGGGAATGAGCAGTTCTTC	CASSQTGPGNEQFF
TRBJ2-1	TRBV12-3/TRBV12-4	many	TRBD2	TGTGCCAGCGGGTCGGAGCGGGAGGTTTATGAGCAGTTCTTC	CASGSEREVYEQFF
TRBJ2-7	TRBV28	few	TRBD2	TGTGCCAGCAGTTTTCTAGCGGGAGATTCTTTTGGGCAGTACTTC	CASSFLAGDSFGQYF
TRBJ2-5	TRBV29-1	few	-	TGCAGCGTTGAGGGGGCCCAAGAGACCCAGTACTTC	CSVEGAQETQYF
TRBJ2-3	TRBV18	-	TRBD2	TGTGCCAGCTCACCACCAGGGACTAGCAGCCAACGGGCGCAGTATTTT	CASSPPGTSSQRAQYF
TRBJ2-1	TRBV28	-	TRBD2	TGTGCCAGCAGAGGGACTAGCGACAAAGACCACGGTGAGCAGTTCTTC	CASRGTSDKDHGEQFF
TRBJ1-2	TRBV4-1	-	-	TGCGCCAGCAGCCAAGATCTACAGAACTATGGCTACACCTTC	CASSQDLQNYGYTF
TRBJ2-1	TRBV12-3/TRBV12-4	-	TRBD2	TGTGCCAGTATAGCGGGGGTGACCTACAATGAGCAGTTCTTC	CASIAGVTYNEQFF